This is a list of T cell receptor beta chains from one sample in a study of Graves' ophthalmopathy and Graves' hyperthyroidism. TCRdb re-derived calls from the multiplex PCR reads in MiXCR, one entry per CDR3 protein. The sample shows 600,000 to 700,000 distinct CDR3 sequences, under 50% of them seen only once. Material for sequencing was peripheral blood. Receptors were obtained from an adult man with Graves' ophthalmopathy. Both conserved end residues are part of each CDR3. Fields, in order: V gene, J gene, CDR3 length, D gene, clone size, CDR3 protein, CDR3 DNA. The D gene is left open where the match is weak. Size is omitted from some rows. Given values are once, few, many or a class for expanded clones.

>TRBV25-1|TRBJ2-7|12|.|.
CATRGSSYEQYF
TGTGCCACCAGGGGAAGCTCCTACGAGCAGTACTTC
>TRBV5-6|TRBJ1-5|16|TRBD1|.
CASSSGTGNSNQPQHF
TGTGCCAGCAGTTCCGGGACAGGGAATAGCAATCAGCCCCAGCATTTT
>TRBV7-9|TRBJ1-3|15|TRBD1|many
CASSLAGGRGNTIYF
TGTGCCAGCAGCCTGGCAGGGGGCAGAGGAAACACCATATATTTT
>TRBV7-9|TRBJ1-1|15|.|many
CASSQNRVRGTEAFF
TGTGCCAGCAGCCAGAACAGGGTACGAGGCACTGAAGCTTTCTTT
>TRBV7-6|TRBJ2-6|17|TRBD1|.
CASSFSTEGAGANVLTF
TGTGCCAGCAGCTTCTCGACAGAGGGGGCCGGGGCCAACGTCCTGACTTTC
>TRBV25-1|TRBJ1-1|11|.|.
CASSELTEAFF
TGTGCCAGCAGTGAGCTCACTGAAGCTTTCTTT
>TRBV7-6|TRBJ1-6|17|.|.
CASSLDRSLYRNSPLHF
TGTGCCAGCAGCTTAGATCGGAGCCTTTATCGTAATTCACCCCTCCACTTT
>TRBV10-3|TRBJ1-4|13|.|.
CAISGGANEKLFF
TGTGCCATCAGTGGCGGAGCTAATGAAAAACTGTTTTTT
>TRBV24-1|TRBJ2-2|16|TRBD2|few
CATSDFSGKGSGELFF
TGTGCCACCAGTGATTTTAGCGGGAAAGGGTCCGGGGAGCTGTTTTTT
>TRBV10-3|TRBJ1-2|12|.|few
CASSGGPSGYTF
TGTGCCAGCAGTGGGGGACCTTCTGGCTACACCTTC
>TRBV29-1|TRBJ2-7|14|.|many
CSVDGTREPYEQYF
TGCAGCGTTGACGGAACCAGGGAGCCCTACGAGCAGTACTTC
>TRBV10-3|TRBJ1-2|13|TRBD1|.
CAIRTGGNLASDF
TGTGCCATCAGGACAGGGGGCAATCTGGCTTCGGACTTC
>TRBV4-3|TRBJ2-7|14|.|few
CASSQDSHGYEQYF
TGCGCCAGCAGCCAAGACAGCCACGGCTACGAGCAGTACTTC
>TRBV7-2|TRBJ2-5|14|.|.
CASSPPEPQETQYF
TGTGCCAGCTCACCGCCCGAGCCACAAGAGACCCAGTACTTC
>TRBV7-2|TRBJ1-5|16|TRBD1|.
CASSWGTGWSNQPQHF
TGTGCCAGCAGCTGGGGGACAGGTTGGAGCAATCAGCCCCAGCATTTT